Detailed here is one TCR beta chain. The sample originates from a study of blood T cell repertoires in COVID-19. On the study more broadly: COVID-19 samples collected from the United States, Italy and Spain covered acute and convalescent phases. The cDNA or gDNA used as material had been derived from T cells, B-cell-depleted T cells, or PBMCs.

TCRdb's copy holds only in-frame clones and misses some; the assay was immunoSEQ multiplex PCR. This sample has tens of thousands of clones, with about 93% found just once. Trimming removed 6 bases from V and 5 bases from J; junction bases left unmatched: 9. The germline V gene encodes CDR1 MNHEY and CDR2 SVGEGT. The CDR3 runs to 14 residues. The sequence was collected from an elderly woman with active COVID-19. The sequencing input was peripheral blood. This chain connects TRBV6-2 or TRBV6-3 to TRBJ1-1; 7 nucleotides match TRBD1. The CDR3 sequence: CASSPTGFGTEAFF. CDR3 DNA: TGTGCCAGCAGCCCGACAGGGTTCGGGACTGAAGCTTTCTTT.